Reported below is one TCR beta chain. Its target is not known. This sample is drawn from a study of regulatory T cells in long-lasting Graves disease. Study-wide points: Patients with persistent disease showed a bias toward TRBV28, TRBJ1-2 and TRBJ2-5.

V lost 0 bases and J lost 4; bases outside the gene matches: 5. This CDR3 spans 15 amino acids. Germline assignment: CDR1 WSHSY and CDR2 SAAADI. Stated time point: newly diagnosed GD, antithyroid drugs for less than 3 months. RNA extracted from PBMCs served as the sequencing template. TCR beta libraries were built with iRepertoire HTBI primers and Arm-PCR of CDR3 regions. Per the original methods: Identification across samples found fewer than 65 TRBV and 12 to 15 TRBJ segments. TCRdb itself ran the multiplex PCR reads through MiXCR, one entry per CDR3 protein. TCRdb's processing, not the study's, gives the V and J calls here. The repertoire consists of 520,000 or so distinct CDR3 sequences, with around 12% occurring once and the leading ten covering roughly 8.2%. The sample was also reused in another study, on T cells in Graves' hyperthyroidism and ophthalmopathy. In that study: Before onset, by a median of about seven months, the model predicted ophthalmopathy.

This chain connects TRBV10-2 to TRBJ2-7; 8 bases align to TRBD1. Material: peripheral blood mononuclear cells (PBMCs), obtained at new diagnosis, from a patient treated with antithyroid drugs. This sequence originates from a woman in her 30s with Graves disease. This CDR3 reads CASSESGQGAYEQYF. CDR3 nucleotides: TGCGCCAGCAGTGAGTCGGGCCAGGGGGCGTACGAGCAGTACTTC.